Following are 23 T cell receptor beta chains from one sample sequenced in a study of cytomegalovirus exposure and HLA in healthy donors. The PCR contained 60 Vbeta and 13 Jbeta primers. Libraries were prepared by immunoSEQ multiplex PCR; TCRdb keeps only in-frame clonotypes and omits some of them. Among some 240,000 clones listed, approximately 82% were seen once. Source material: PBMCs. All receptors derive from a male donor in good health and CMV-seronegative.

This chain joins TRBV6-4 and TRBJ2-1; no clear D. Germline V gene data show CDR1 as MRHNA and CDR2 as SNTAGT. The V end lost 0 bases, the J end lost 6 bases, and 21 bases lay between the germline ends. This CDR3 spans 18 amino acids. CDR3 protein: CASSDSWHGSSESNEQFF. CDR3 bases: TGTGCCAGCAGTGACTCATGGCACGGGTCGTCGGAAAGCAATGAGCAGTTCTTC.

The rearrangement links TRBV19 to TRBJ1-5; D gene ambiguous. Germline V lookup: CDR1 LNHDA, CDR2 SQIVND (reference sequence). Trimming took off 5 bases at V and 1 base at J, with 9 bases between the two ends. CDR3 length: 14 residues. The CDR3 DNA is TGTGCCAGTAGTCGCGAACGGAGCAATCAGCCCCAGCATTTT. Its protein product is CASSRERSNQPQHF.

The CDR3: CASSKGLAGAGTDTQYF. Written as DNA, the CDR3 is TGTGCCAGCAGCAAAGGGCTAGCGGGAGCTGGCACAGATACGCAGTATTTT. The rearrangement joins TRBV21-1 to TRBJ2-3; TRBD2 reflects the table's D call only, with no check against the DNA. TRBV21-1 is assigned pseudogene status. The CDR3 spans 17 residues.

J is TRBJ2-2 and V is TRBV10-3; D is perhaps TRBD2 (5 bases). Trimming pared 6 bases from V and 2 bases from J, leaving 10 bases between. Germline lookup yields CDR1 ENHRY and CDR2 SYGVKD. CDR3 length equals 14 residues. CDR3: CAISGNYNTGELFF. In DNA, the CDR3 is TGTGCCATCAGCGGGAATTATAACACCGGGGAGCTGTTTTTT.

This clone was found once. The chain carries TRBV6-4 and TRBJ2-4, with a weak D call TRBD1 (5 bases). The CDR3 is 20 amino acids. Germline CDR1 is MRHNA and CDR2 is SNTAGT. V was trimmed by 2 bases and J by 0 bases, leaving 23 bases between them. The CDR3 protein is CASSDLSIDSLYIAKNIQYF. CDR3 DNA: TGTGCCAGCAGTGACCTCTCCATAGACAGTTTATATATAGCCAAAAACATTCAGTACTTC.

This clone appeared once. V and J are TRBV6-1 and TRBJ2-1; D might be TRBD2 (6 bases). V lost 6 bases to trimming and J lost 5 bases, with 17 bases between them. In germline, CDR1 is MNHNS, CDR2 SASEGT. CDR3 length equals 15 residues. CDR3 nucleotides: TGTGCCAGCAGGGGCGGCAAGGTAGCGGACAATGAGCAGTTCTTC. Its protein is CASRGGKVADNEQFF.

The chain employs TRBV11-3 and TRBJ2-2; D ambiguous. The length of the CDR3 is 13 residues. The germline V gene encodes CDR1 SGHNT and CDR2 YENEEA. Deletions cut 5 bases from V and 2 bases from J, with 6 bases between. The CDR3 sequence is CASSLSNTGELFF. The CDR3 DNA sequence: TGTGCCAGCAGCCTCAGTAACACCGGGGAGCTGTTTTTT.

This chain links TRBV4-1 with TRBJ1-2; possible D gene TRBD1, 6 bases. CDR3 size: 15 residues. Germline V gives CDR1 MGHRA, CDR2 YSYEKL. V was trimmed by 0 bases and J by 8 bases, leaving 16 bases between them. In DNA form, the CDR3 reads TGCGCCAGCAGCCAAGACAGGGGCAGGGTAGGAGGCTACACCTTC. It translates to CASSQDRGRVGGYTF.

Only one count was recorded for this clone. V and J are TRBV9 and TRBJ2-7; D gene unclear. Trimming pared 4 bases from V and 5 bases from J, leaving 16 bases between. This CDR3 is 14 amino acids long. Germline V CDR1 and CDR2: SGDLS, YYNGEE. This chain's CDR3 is CASSPGASPDEQYF. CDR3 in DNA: TGTGCCAGCAGCCCCGGTGCATCCCCCGACGAGCAGTACTTC.

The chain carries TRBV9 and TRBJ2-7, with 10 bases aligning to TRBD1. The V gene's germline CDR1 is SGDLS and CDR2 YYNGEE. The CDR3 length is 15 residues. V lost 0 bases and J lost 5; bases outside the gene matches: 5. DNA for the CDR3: TGTGCCAGCAGCGTAGTAGGACAGGGGGTCCACGAGCAGTACTTC. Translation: CASSVVGQGVHEQYF. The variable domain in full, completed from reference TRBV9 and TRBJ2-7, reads DSGVTQTPKHLITATGQRVTLRCSPRSGDLSVYWYQQSLDQGLQFLIQYYNGEERAKGNILERFSAQQFPDLHSELNLSSLELGDSALYFCASSVVGQGVHEQYFGPGTRLTVT.

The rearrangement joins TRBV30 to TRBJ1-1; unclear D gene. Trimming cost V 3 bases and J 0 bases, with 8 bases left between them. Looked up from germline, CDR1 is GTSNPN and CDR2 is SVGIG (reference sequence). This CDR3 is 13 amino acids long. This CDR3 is CAWSTTLNTEAFF. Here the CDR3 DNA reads TGTGCCTGGAGCACTACACTGAACACTGAAGCTTTCTTT.

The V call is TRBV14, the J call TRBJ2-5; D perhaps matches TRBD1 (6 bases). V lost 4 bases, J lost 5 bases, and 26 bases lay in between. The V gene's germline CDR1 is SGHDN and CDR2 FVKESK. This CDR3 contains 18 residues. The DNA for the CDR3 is TGTGCCAGCAGCCCGATGCTCTCGGAACAGGGCCCCAGGGAGACCCAGTACTTC. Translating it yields CASSPMLSEQGPRETQYF.

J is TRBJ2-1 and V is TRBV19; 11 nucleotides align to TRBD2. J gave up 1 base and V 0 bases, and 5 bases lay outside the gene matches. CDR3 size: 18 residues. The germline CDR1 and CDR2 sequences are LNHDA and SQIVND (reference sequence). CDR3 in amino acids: CASSIDTSGRTSYNEQFF. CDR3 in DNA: TGTGCCAGTAGTATAGATACTAGCGGGAGAACATCCTACAATGAGCAGTTCTTC.

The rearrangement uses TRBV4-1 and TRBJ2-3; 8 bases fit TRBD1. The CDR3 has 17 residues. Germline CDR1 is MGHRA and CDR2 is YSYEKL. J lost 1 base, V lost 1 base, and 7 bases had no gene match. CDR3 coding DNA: TGCGCCAGCAGCCAAGTGTCCGGGACAGGAGGCACAGATACGCAGTATTTT. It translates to CASSQVSGTGGTDTQYF.

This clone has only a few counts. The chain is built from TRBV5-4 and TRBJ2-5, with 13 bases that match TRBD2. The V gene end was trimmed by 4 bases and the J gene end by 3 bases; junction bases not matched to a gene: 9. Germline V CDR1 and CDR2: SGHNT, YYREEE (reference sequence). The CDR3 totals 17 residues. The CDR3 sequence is CASSPGSGLAGEETQYF. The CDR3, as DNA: TGTGCCAGCAGCCCGGGTTCCGGACTAGCGGGAGAAGAGACCCAGTACTTC.

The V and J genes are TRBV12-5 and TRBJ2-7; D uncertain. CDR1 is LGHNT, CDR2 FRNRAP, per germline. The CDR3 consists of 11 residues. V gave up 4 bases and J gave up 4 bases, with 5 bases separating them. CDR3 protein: CASGSPYEQYF. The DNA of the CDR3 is TGTGCTAGTGGTTCCCCATACGAGCAGTACTTC.

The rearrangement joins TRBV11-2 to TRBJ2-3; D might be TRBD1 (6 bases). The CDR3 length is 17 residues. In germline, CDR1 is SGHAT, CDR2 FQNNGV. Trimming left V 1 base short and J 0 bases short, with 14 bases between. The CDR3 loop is CASSLGQVLPSTDTQYF. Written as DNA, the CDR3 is TGTGCCAGCAGCTTAGGACAGGTTCTACCTAGCACAGATACGCAGTATTTT.

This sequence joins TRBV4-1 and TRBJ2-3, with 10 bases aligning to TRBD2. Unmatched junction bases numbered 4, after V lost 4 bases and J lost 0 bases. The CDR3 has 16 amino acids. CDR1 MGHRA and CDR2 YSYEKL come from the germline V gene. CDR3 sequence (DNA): TGCGCCAGCAGCCGTCCACTAGCGGGAAGCACAGATACGCAGTATTTT. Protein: CASSRPLAGSTDTQYF.

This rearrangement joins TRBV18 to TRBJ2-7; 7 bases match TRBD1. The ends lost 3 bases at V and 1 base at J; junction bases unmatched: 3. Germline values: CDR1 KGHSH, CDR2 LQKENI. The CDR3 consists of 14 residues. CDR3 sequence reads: CASSPDRVSYEQYF. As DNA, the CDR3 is TGTGCCAGCTCACCCGACAGGGTTTCCTACGAGCAGTACTTC.

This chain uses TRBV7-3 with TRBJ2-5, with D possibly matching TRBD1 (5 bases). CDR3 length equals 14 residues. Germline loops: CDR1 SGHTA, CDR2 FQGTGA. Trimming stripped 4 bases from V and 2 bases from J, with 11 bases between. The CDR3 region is CASSSQVGQETQYF. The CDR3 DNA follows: TGTGCCAGCAGCTCACAGGTCGGACAAGAGACCCAGTACTTC.

DNA for the CDR3: TGTGCCAGTAGTATCCGCAGGGCAAACTATGGCTACACCTTC. This encodes CASSIRRANYGYTF. The J gene is TRBJ1-2, the V gene TRBV19, with D possibly matching TRBD1 (5 bases). CDR1 is LNHDA, CDR2 SQIVND, per germline (reference sequence). This CDR3 is 14 amino acids long. V lost 3 bases and J lost 2, with 10 bases in between.

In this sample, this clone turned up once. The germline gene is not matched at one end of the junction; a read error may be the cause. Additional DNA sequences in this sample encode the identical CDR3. The CDR3: CASSTGTGNYGYTF. The DNA of the CDR3 is TGCGCCAGCAGTACCGGGACAGGGAACTATGGCTACACCTTC. V and J are TRBV28 and TRBJ1-2; 9 bases fit TRBD1. Germline lookup yields CDR1 MDHEN and CDR2 SYDVKM. The CDR3 length is 14 residues.

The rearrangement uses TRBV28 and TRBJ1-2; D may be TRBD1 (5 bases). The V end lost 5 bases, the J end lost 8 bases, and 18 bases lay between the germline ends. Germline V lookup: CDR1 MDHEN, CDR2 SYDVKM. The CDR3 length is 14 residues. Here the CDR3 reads CASSPPGGAGGYTF. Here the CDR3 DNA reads TGTGCCAGCAGTCCCCCCGGCGGGGCGGGCGGCTACACCTTC.